These 3 T cell receptor beta chains originate from one sample sequenced in a study of blood T cell repertoires in COVID-19 (dated by TCRdb to the early 2020s). Library construction relied on the immunoSEQ multiplex PCR assay. This is the immuneACCESS table as TCRdb keeps it, with only in-frame sequences that have V and J called. A part of the clones is gone; compared with another copy, unresolved V genes explain less than half, and the rest is unexplained. This sample gives just under 45,000 clones in total; over 80% of them show up just once. The ten largest clones add up to approximately 1.5% of the sample. Material: peripheral blood. Receptors originate from a woman in her forties with acute or convalescent COVID-19.

The chain couples TRBV27 to TRBJ2-1; the D is unclear. This CDR3 spans 11 amino acids. The V and J ends lost 6 bases and 6 bases respectively, with 6 bases between them. Germline V CDR1 and CDR2: MNHEY, SMNVEV (reference sequence). The CDR3, as DNA: TGTGCCAGCAGGAACGGCAATGAGCAGTTCTTC. Amino acid sequence: CASRNGNEQFF.

The sample holds one count of this clone. CDR3: CASRDGAGTSSQPQHF. Written as DNA, the CDR3 is TGTGCCAGTAGGGACGGGGCCGGGACAAGCTCTCAGCCCCAGCATTTT. This chain uses TRBV19 with TRBJ1-5; tentatively, D is TRBD1 (6 bases). Germline-derived CDR1 and CDR2 are LNHDA and SQIVND (reference sequence). V was clipped by 6 bases and J by 6 bases, with 21 bases between them. The CDR3 extends over 16 amino acids.

The V and J genes are TRBV19 and TRBJ2-1; TRBD2 aligns across 11 bases. CDR3 length: 14 residues. V shed 8 bases, J shed 11 bases, and the junction held 11 bases outside the gene matches. Germline V gene data show CDR1 as LNHDA and CDR2 as SQIVND (reference sequence). The CDR3 reads CASAGTSGGPKQFF. CDR3 coding DNA: TGTGCCAGTGCCGGTACTAGCGGGGGTCCCAAGCAGTTCTTC.